These 5 T cell receptor beta chains came from one sample sequenced in a study of vaccination and CD4 T cells after COVID-19. Their recognized antigens are unknown. The Oncomine TCR Beta short-read assay sequenced DNA from cultured CD4+ T cells. TCRdb re-called the PCR reads with MiXCR, one entry per CDR3 protein. The sample holds around 19,000 distinct CDR3 sequences, 35% to 45% seen once. Regarding treatment: approximately 9-day PBMC culture with coronavirus spike peptide pools or control peptides (ViraFEST assay). Sequencing was performed on CD4+ T cells from blood, cultured in vitro, taken before SARS-CoV-2 vaccination. The source of these receptors is a human donor who received a COVID-19 vaccine.

The chain has TRBV7-2 and TRBJ2-5; unclear D gene. This CDR3 has 12 residues. From germline, CDR1 is SGHTA and CDR2 FQGNSA. The V and J ends lost 6 bases and 0 bases respectively, with 5 bases between them. This CDR3 reads CASSGYQETQYF. CDR3 DNA sequence: TGTGCCAGCAGTGGCTACCAAGAGACCCAGTACTTC.

This clonotype was picked up a small number of times. The V gene is TRBV20-1, the J gene TRBJ2-3; D gene ambiguous. Germline V gene lookup returns CDR1 DFQATT and CDR2 SNEGSKA (reference sequence). Between the trimmed V and J ends, which lost 0 bases and 1 base, there was a span of 11 bases. This CDR3 is 15 amino acids long. The DNA for the CDR3 is TGCAGTGCTAGAGATATCCTTAGGGGCACAGATACGCAGTATTTT. Its protein is CSARDILRGTDTQYF.

The CDR3 coding sequence is TGTGCCAGCGGCTCCACAGATACGCAGTATTTT. Translation: CASGSTDTQYF. The chain has TRBV7-2 and TRBJ2-3; unclear D gene. Trimming took 8 bases from V and 2 from J, leaving 5 bases between them. Germline lookup yields CDR1 SGHTA and CDR2 FQGNSA. The CDR3 length is 11 residues.

The chain joins TRBV6-1 to TRBJ1-6; 7 positions match TRBD1. The V gene end was trimmed by 11 bases and the J gene end by 9 bases; junction bases not matched to a gene: 7. There are 12 residues in the CDR3. From germline, CDR1 is MNHNS and CDR2 SASEGT. As DNA, the CDR3 is TGTGCCGGGCGGCAGGGGGTTTCACCCCTCCACTTT. It encodes CAGRQGVSPLHF.

The V gene is TRBV19, the J gene TRBJ1-1; 7 bases agree with TRBD1. The germline V gene encodes CDR1 LNHDA and CDR2 SQIVND (reference sequence). CDR3 length equals 18 residues. With V trimmed by 5 bases and J by 0 bases, 15 bases remained unmatched. CDR3 nucleotides: TGTGCCAGTAGTCAACGACAGGGAGGTGTGATTATGAACACTGAAGCTTTCTTT. The encoded protein is CASSQRQGGVIMNTEAFF.